The source of this T cell receptor (beta chain) is a study of blood T cell repertoires in COVID-19. The germline gives CDR1 SGHTA, CDR2 FQGTGA. The CDR3 is 15 residues long. Germline trimming cut 5 bases from V and 2 bases from J; bases unmatched to any gene: 7. In the authors' methods: Amplification from reference gene primers served as the basis for estimated nucleated cell counts. Method: immunoSEQ multiplex PCR; TCRdb's copy keeps in-frame clones and lacks some. The V and J calls and clone size come from that table; D and trimming were worked out from the DNA. Of approximately 170,000 clones listed, approximately 83% were seen once; the top ten hold under 2.5%.

The chain combines TRBV7-3 with TRBJ2-3, with TRBD1 identical over 7 bases. The sample consisted of peripheral blood. The sequence was collected from a woman of 80 years or more with acute or convalescent COVID-19. The CDR3 DNA is TGTGCCAGCAGCACCACAGGGGACCTCACAGATACGCAGTATTTT. This gives the protein CASSTTGDLTDTQYF.